This T cell receptor (beta chain) appears in the sequencing data of a study of shared clonotypes between healthy human individuals. Germline CDR1 LGHNA, CDR2 YSLEER. Trimming pared 0 bases from V and 0 bases from J, leaving 12 bases between. The CDR3 extends over 17 amino acids. Produced via immunoSEQ multiplex PCR; TCRdb's table is partial and in-frame only. This sample has fewer than 850,000 clones, with roughly 88% found just once. As regards this clone: The antigen is undetermined.

Study findings and constraints: Sequencing of the sorted subsets was shown by rarefaction to be incomplete despite large depth. Investigators collected only blood, and repertoires in tissues likely differ.

Researchers reported that CD8 memory united CD45RO+ cells with CCR7-negative CD45RA+ TemRA cells. The origin of this receptor is a man between 18 and 29 years old in good health. Some clones in this sample may be carry-over from other donors' samples. Sequenced input: memory CD8+ T cells from PBMCs. Subset noted: CD45RO+ cells pooled with CCR7-negative TemRA cells. The chain combines TRBV4-3 with TRBJ2-4; the D is unclear. CDR3 residues: CASSQDGVDLAKNIQYF. In DNA, the CDR3 is TGCGCCAGCAGCCAAGATGGGGTGGACCTAGCCAAAAACATTCAGTACTTC.